This TCR beta chain was captured by sequencing in a study of shared clonotypes between healthy human individuals. The repertoire was sequenced with immunoSEQ multiplex PCR; TCRdb's copy has only in-frame clones and lacks some. This sample yields 98,000 or so clones, of which roughly 70% are seen a single time; around 24% belongs to the top ten. Germline lookup yields CDR1 MGHRA and CDR2 YSYEKL. The CDR3 contains 14 residues. The ends lost 3 bases at V and 5 bases at J; junction bases unmatched: 4. The TCR originated in a woman aged 25-40 years in good health. The V gene is TRBV4-1, the J gene TRBJ1-1, with 9 positions matching TRBD1. Sequences were obtained from memory CD8+ T cells sorted from blood. Subset defined: CD45RO+ cells pooled with CCR7-negative TemRA cells. The CDR3 DNA is TGCGCCAGCAGCCACCTGACAGGGGGGACTGAAGCTTTCTTT. This codes for CASSHLTGGTEAFF.